This paragraph reports one T cell receptor beta chain. This clonotype was seen a few times. The antigen it binds to is not known. There are no base qualities to consult, and no much larger clone falls within one base. Receptor libraries were prepared by RT-PCR. TCRdb names Illumina HiSeq 2500 as the instrument used. The public reads were reprocessed in TCRdb via fastp at Q25 and MiXCR, keeping in-frame beta chains. Identical CDR3 protein sequences are pooled into one entry, listed with their most common genes and DNA. The sample profile shows 650,000 or so distinct CDR3 sequences; about 14% of them were found once. 7.6% of the sample comes from the top ten. These data originate in a study of response to subunit inactivated influenza vaccine (dated by TCRdb to about 2018). Regarding the study in general: Deep quantitative profiling of the T cell receptor repertoire was used in the study to follow responses to a trivalent subunit inactivated influenza vaccine. The paper as a whole reports these results and caveats: It was suggested by the authors that each seasonal influenza vaccination may recruit only a limited number of new T cells.

From the cysteine up to the phenylalanine, the CDR3 has a length of 18 residues. Solely the CDR3 DNA is kept, with 54 bases framed from the first base. The germline V gene sets CDR1 to LGHNA and CDR2 to YSLEER. For this chain, trimming is 1 base at the V end and 5 bases at the J end, and the number of junction bases without a gene match is 8. Rearrangement joined TRBV4-3 to TRBJ2-3, with 14 bases aligning to TRBD2. The source was PBMCs from blood, collected about 14 days before vaccination. The sequence was collected from a man aged 45-65 years who received an inactivated influenza vaccine. Donor details come from another sample of the same person, matched by shared clones. At the DNA level, the sequence is TGCGCCAGCAGCCAAGGACTAGCGGGAGGGCCGAAGGGAGATACGCAGTATTTT. Its amino acids are CASSQGLAGGPKGDTQYF.